This entry describes one T cell receptor (beta chain). What it binds is not known. TCRdb reanalysed the reads using MiXCR and keeps one entry per CDR3 protein. Of 370,000 or so distinct CDR3 sequences detected, just under 35% appear once; the ten largest clones hold 13%. CDR3 size: 13 residues. CDR1 and CDR2 from the germline V gene are KGHSH and LQKENI. V was pared by 3 bases and J by 15 bases, with 18 bases between. The sample is drawn from a study of T cell repertoires in cytomegalovirus infection. The sequences come from cultured PBMCs, collected from culture after CMV antigen stimulation. The sequence was obtained from a human donor in good health (CMV status not recorded). Some clones in this sample may be carry-over from other donors' samples. The chain joins TRBV18 to TRBJ2-1; D ambiguous. CDR3: CASSPPSVGWPFF. In nucleotides, the CDR3 is TGTGCCAGCTCACCCCCCTCGGTGGGGTGGCCGTTCTTC.